The 8 T cell receptor beta chains below come from one sample, sequenced in a study of blood T cell repertoires in COVID-19. The assay was immunoSEQ multiplex PCR, and TCRdb's table has in-frame clones only and misses some. This repertoire shows 240,000 or so clones, around 84% found once; its top ten account for 3.4%. Sequenced material: peripheral blood. The receptors derive from a woman under 30 with acute or convalescent COVID-19.

The rearrangement uses TRBV4-3 and TRBJ2-1; 7 bases map to TRBD2. The CDR3 spans 17 residues. CDR1 is LGHNA, CDR2 YSLEER, per germline. V dropped 0 bases and J dropped 4; count of bases not matched to a gene: 9. The CDR3 reads CASSQDSRETRYNEQFF. The CDR3 DNA sequence: TGCGCCAGCAGCCAAGATTCGCGGGAGACTCGGTACAATGAGCAGTTCTTC.

The chain couples TRBV4-1 to TRBJ1-4; TRBD1 matches at 7 bases. Germline CDR1 and CDR2: MGHRA and YSYEKL. Unmatched junction bases numbered 12, after V lost 0 bases and J lost 2 bases. The CDR3 length is 19 residues. This CDR3 reads CASSQEKGPGTATNEKLFF. The CDR3, as DNA: TGCGCCAGCAGCCAAGAAAAGGGCCCCGGGACAGCTACTAATGAAAAACTGTTTTTT.

V is TRBV11-3 and J is TRBJ1-1; a possible D gene is TRBD1 (6 bases). Trimming left V 5 bases short and J 6 bases short, with 13 bases between. Germline CDR1 reads SGHNT; CDR2 reads YENEEA. CDR3 size: 13 residues. The CDR3 loop is CASSAYGGAEAFF. The DNA of the CDR3 is TGTGCCAGCAGCGCATATGGGGGCGCTGAAGCTTTCTTT.

This chain uses TRBV11-2 with TRBJ2-1, with a weak D call TRBD2 (5 bases). Germline loops: CDR1 SGHAT, CDR2 FQNNGV. This CDR3 spans 13 amino acids. Trimming stripped 5 bases from V and 6 bases from J, with 11 bases between. CDR3 in amino acids: CASSPPSRNEQFF. CDR3 sequence (DNA): TGTGCCAGCAGCCCGCCTAGCCGCAATGAGCAGTTCTTC.

This clone has only a few counts. CDR3 region: CASSSPRDRSGNTIYF. In nucleotides, the CDR3 is TGTGCCAGCAGCTCCCCCCGGGACAGGTCTGGAAACACCATATATTTT. V gene TRBV7-9 combines with J gene TRBJ1-3, with 8 positions matching TRBD1. This CDR3 is built from 16 residues. Germline V gives CDR1 SEHNR, CDR2 FQNEAQ (reference sequence). V dropped 4 bases and J dropped 1; count of bases not matched to a gene: 6.

The CDR3 sequence is CASRSDFLAGVRNEQFF. The CDR3 DNA is TGTGCCAGCAGATCGGATTTTCTAGCGGGAGTGAGAAATGAGCAGTTCTTC. The chain is built from TRBV5-6 and TRBJ2-1; 10 nucleotides match TRBD2. With V trimmed by 5 bases and J by 7 bases, 15 bases remained unmatched. Looked up from germline, CDR1 is SGHDT and CDR2 is YYEEEE. The CDR3 is made up of 17 amino acids.

The gene calls are TRBV2 and TRBJ2-3; TRBD1 agrees at 9 bases. Trimming at V came to 6 bases and at J to 0 bases, leaving 13 bases not matched to a gene. CDR3 length: 18 residues. Germline CDR1 is SNHLY and CDR2 is FYNNEI. CDR3 nucleotide sequence: TGTGCCAGCAGGACGGACAGGGGCCAAAGGACTAGCACAGATACGCAGTATTTT. Its translation is CASRTDRGQRTSTDTQYF.

The chain joins TRBV30 to TRBJ1-5; D unclear. Germline loops: CDR1 GTSNPN, CDR2 SVGIG (reference sequence). This CDR3 has 12 amino acids. Trimming pared 0 bases from V and 11 bases from J, leaving 11 bases between. CDR3 sequence (DNA): TGTGCCTGGAGTGTACGAGGTTATACCCAGCATTTT. This gives the protein CAWSVRGYTQHF.